One sample yielded the 17 T cell receptor beta chains listed below, sequenced in a study of T cell clones after liver transplantation. TCRdb's copy holds only in-frame clones and misses some; the assay was immunoSEQ multiplex PCR. The sample has 75,000 to 95,000 clones, roughly 83% seen once. Here the sequenced sample was CD4+ T cells from blood, taken at the 22-month timepoint. Receptor source: a human patient who received a liver transplant. The graft donor may have contributed some T cells.

The J gene is TRBJ2-2, the V gene TRBV5-4; D gene ambiguous. The CDR3 is made up of 15 amino acids. The germline CDR1 and CDR2 sequences are SGHNT and YYREEE (reference sequence). Trimming pared 0 bases from V and 1 base from J, leaving 7 bases between. The CDR3 region has the DNA TGTGCCAGCAGCTTGGCCGGCGGGAACACCGGGGAGCTGTTTTTT. This gives the protein CASSLAGGNTGELFF.

In DNA form, the CDR3 reads TGCGCCAGCAGCTTGGATGGGACAGGGAGGTATGGCTACACCTTC. It encodes CASSLDGTGRYGYTF. V and J are TRBV5-1 and TRBJ1-2, with TRBD1 matching 9 bases. There are 15 residues in the CDR3. Germline assignment: CDR1 SGHRS and CDR2 YFSETQ. The J segment lost 5 bases and the V segment lost 0 bases, leaving 5 bases of the junction unmatched.

The chain links TRBV7-9 to TRBJ2-1; D not resolved. There are 11 residues in the CDR3. Trimming took 5 bases from V and 5 from J, leaving 4 bases between them. Germline V lookup: CDR1 SEHNR, CDR2 FQNEAQ (reference sequence). CDR3 coding DNA: TGTGCCAGCAGCCGCCACAATGAGCAGTTCTTC. Encoded protein: CASSRHNEQFF.

The chain is built from TRBV29-1 and TRBJ1-2; 10 bases line up with TRBD1. CDR3 length equals 14 residues. The trim removed 4 bases at V and 4 bases at J, leaving 6 bases unmatched. Germline V lookup: CDR1 SQVTM, CDR2 ANQGSEA. The CDR3 protein is CSVAPTGGAYGYTF. The CDR3 DNA reads TGCAGCGTTGCTCCGACAGGGGGCGCCTATGGCTACACCTTC.

V is TRBV6-5 and J is TRBJ1-2; D uncertain. V was clipped by 6 bases and J by 0 bases, with 14 bases between them. This CDR3 region has 15 residues. The germline CDR1 and CDR2 sequences are MNHEY and SVGAGI. The CDR3 DNA sequence: TGTGCCAGCAGACCCCCGACGGATTCTAACTATGGCTACACCTTC. Its protein is CASRPPTDSNYGYTF.

The chain is built from TRBV11-3 and TRBJ2-7; unclear D gene. V lost 5 bases and J lost 7, with 15 bases in between. This CDR3 has 13 amino acids. Germline-derived CDR1 and CDR2 are SGHNT and YENEEA. Here the CDR3 DNA reads TGTGCCAGCAGCCGCCAGTCCGACGGTGAGCAGTACTTC. Protein sequence: CASSRQSDGEQYF.

About this clone: Mismatch with germline at one junction end may stem from a read error. The chain carries TRBV7-7 and TRBJ1-1; D is ambiguous. Germline values: CDR1 SSHAT, CDR2 FNYEAQ (reference sequence). This CDR3 has 10 amino acids. CDR3 in amino acids: CASSSDEAFF. CDR3 nucleotides: TGTGCTAGCAGCTCGGATGAAGCTTTCTTT.

V and J are TRBV14 and TRBJ1-2; D unresolved. The CDR3 has 16 amino acids. Trimming removed 5 bases at V and 4 bases at J, with 20 bases between. Germline CDR1 SGHDN, CDR2 FVKESK. The chain's CDR3 is CASSRFQSGKTYGYTF. In nucleotides, the CDR3 is TGTGCCAGCAGCAGGTTCCAGTCTGGAAAGACCTATGGCTACACCTTC.

CDR3 DNA sequence: TGTGCCAGTAGTACCGACGGACGGAAAAATCAGCCCCAGCATTTT. Its protein product is CASSTDGRKNQPQHF. The chain links TRBV19 to TRBJ1-5; D is undetermined. The V gene lost 4 bases and the J gene lost 4 bases, with 14 bases spanning the gap. Germline CDR1 and CDR2: LNHDA and SQIVND (reference sequence). The CDR3 runs to 15 residues.

This clone was counted between two and nine times. The V and J genes are TRBV5-4 and TRBJ1-5; D is unresolved. Trimming cost V 4 bases and J 3 bases, with 8 bases left between them. Germline CDR1 is SGHNT and CDR2 is YYREEE (reference sequence). This CDR3 has 13 residues. The CDR3 DNA reads as TGTGCCAGCAGCCCCAGGCCCAATCAGCCCCAGCATTTT. Its protein is CASSPRPNQPQHF.

The J gene is TRBJ2-1, the V gene TRBV4-2; D tentatively fits TRBD1 or TRBD2 (5 bases each). Trimming took off 0 bases at V and 0 bases at J, with 12 bases between the two ends. This CDR3 contains 17 residues. Germline values: CDR1 LGHNA, CDR2 YNFKEQ. The CDR3 DNA sequence: TGTGCCAGCAGCCAAGAGTCCGCAGGGAGCTCCTACAATGAGCAGTTCTTC. Amino acids: CASSQESAGSSYNEQFF.

With regard to this clone: Sequence at one end of the junction differs from germline and may be a read error. For the CDR3, the DNA is TGTGTCAGCAGGCCCGGGACAGGCCAAGAGACCCAGTACTTC. Encoded protein: CVSRPGTGQETQYF. The chain has TRBV7-6 and TRBJ2-5; 8 bases are shared with TRBD1. The CDR3 consists of 14 residues. Germline values: CDR1 SGHVS, CDR2 FNYEAQ. The variable domain in full, completed from reference TRBV7-6 and TRBJ2-5, reads GAGVSQSPRYKVTKRGQDVALRCDPISGHVSLYWYRQALGQGPEFLTYFNYEAQQDKSGLPNDRFSAERPEGSISTLTIQRTEQRDSAMYRCVSRPGTGQETQYFGPGTRLLVL.

V gene TRBV29-1 combines with J gene TRBJ2-7; D may be TRBD1 (6 bases). Germline CDR1 is SQVTM and CDR2 is ANQGSEA. The CDR3 consists of 12 residues. V was clipped by 3 bases and J by 5 bases, with 11 bases between them. In nucleotides, the CDR3 is TGCAGCGTTGAGCAGGGGTTCGACGAGCAGTACTTC. Protein: CSVEQGFDEQYF.

A few counts support this clone. The chain couples TRBV28 to TRBJ1-2, with a possible D match to TRBD1 (5 bases). V lost 7 bases to trimming and J lost 3 bases, with 18 bases between them. This CDR3 comprises 15 residues. Germline CDR1 reads MDHEN; CDR2 reads SYDVKM. In DNA form, the CDR3 reads TGTGCCAGCACTTCCGACGGGGGATTGGACTATGGCTACACCTTC. Translating it yields CASTSDGGLDYGYTF.

This clone has just one count. The chain recombines TRBV7-9 with TRBJ1-1; D is ambiguous. Per the germline V gene, CDR1 is SEHNR and CDR2 is FQNEAQ (reference sequence). The CDR3 runs to 14 residues. Trimming took 2 bases from V and 2 from J, leaving 9 bases between them. The CDR3 sequence: CASSLLRSNTEAFF. The CDR3 coding sequence is TGTGCCAGCAGCTTACTCAGAAGTAACACTGAAGCTTTCTTT.

The genes are TRBV11-3 and TRBJ2-3; TRBD1 matches 12 bases. The V gene's germline CDR1 is SGHNT and CDR2 YENEEA. The V and J ends lost 4 bases and 6 bases, in that order; junction bases with no gene match: 2. The CDR3 loop spans 14 amino acids. CDR3 residues: CASSWGQGADTQYF. DNA of the CDR3: TGTGCCAGCAGCTGGGGACAGGGGGCGGATACGCAGTATTTT.

This sequence joins TRBV4-2 and TRBJ1-5; D may be TRBD1 (5 bases). This CDR3 has 15 amino acids. Trimming pared 1 base from V and 7 bases from J, leaving 14 bases between. Germline V gene data show CDR1 as LGHNA and CDR2 as YNFKEQ. For the CDR3, the DNA is TGTGCCAGCAGCCAAGGATTAGGGGCAGACCAGCCCCAGCATTTT. As protein: CASSQGLGADQPQHF.